This TCR beta chain was obtained from a study of blood T cell repertoires in COVID-19. Study-wide background: Samples taken during acute and convalescent COVID-19 were collected in the United States, Italy and Spain. T cells, B-cell-depleted T cells, or PBMCs provided the cDNA or gDNA that served as material.

Losses at the gene ends were 0 bases for V and 4 bases for J; bases not matched to a gene: 5. This CDR3 comprises 15 residues. Germline V gene sequence: CDR1 SGHNT, CDR2 YYREEE (reference sequence). The table came from immunoSEQ multiplex PCR; TCRdb's copy has only in-frame clones and leaves some out. This table has 200,000 to 300,000 clones, 82% appearing once. The receptor was isolated from a woman aged 55-69 years with active or convalescent COVID-19. This chain joins TRBV5-4 and TRBJ2-5; 8 bases match TRBD2. The specimen was peripheral blood. CDR3 DNA: TGTGCCAGCAGCTTGGTTGCGGGGGGCGGAGAGACCCAGTACTTC. This translates into CASSLVAGGGETQYF.